This TCR beta chain was recovered during a study of cytomegalovirus exposure and HLA in healthy donors. For the study at large: Early release data held about 92 million unique TCRs from HLA-typed donors. Study observations and caveats: Most TCR sequences proved rare, with some public TCRs found in many donors. Common viral pathogens were later found to be apparently linked to several of the most significant clusters.

Germline CDR1 reads SNHLY; CDR2 reads FYNNEI. The CDR3 totals 15 residues. The junction had 1 base not matched to a gene; V was cut back by 0 bases and J by 3 bases. Concerning this clone: Its specificity is unknown.

Donors sampled were nominally healthy, though unrecorded immune exposures were likely. 13 Jbeta primers and 60 Vbeta primers were used for the PCR. Here immunoSEQ multiplex PCR was the method, and the copy in TCRdb shows in-frame clones only, minus some. The sample table sets out roughly 120,000 clones. The chain recombines TRBV2 with TRBJ2-3; 9 bases match TRBD1. The sequence was obtained from a man aged 30-40 years in good health and CMV-seronegative. Source material: PBMCs. The chain's CDR3 is CASSEADRGTDTQYF. The CDR3 coding sequence is TGTGCCAGCAGTGAAGCGGACAGGGGTACAGATACGCAGTATTTT. Complete variable domain (other parts from reference TRBV2 and TRBJ2-3): EPEVTQTPSHQVTQMGQEVILRCVPISNHLYFYWYRQILGQKVEFLVSFYNNEISEKSEIFDDQFSVERPDGSNFTLKIRSTKLEDSAMYFCASSEADRGTDTQYFGPGTRLTVL.